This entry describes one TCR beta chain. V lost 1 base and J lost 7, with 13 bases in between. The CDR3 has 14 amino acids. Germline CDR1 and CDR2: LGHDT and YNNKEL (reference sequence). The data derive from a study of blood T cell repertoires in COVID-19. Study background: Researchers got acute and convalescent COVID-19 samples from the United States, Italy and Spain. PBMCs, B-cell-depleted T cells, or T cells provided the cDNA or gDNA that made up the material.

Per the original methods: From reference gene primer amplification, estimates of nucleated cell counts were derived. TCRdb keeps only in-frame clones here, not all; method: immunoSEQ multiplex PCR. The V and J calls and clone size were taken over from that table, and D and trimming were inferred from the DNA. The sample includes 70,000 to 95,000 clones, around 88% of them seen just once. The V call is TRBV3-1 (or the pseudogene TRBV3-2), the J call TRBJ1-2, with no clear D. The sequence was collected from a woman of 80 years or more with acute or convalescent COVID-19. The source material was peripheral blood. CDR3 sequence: CASSQGLAGGGYTF. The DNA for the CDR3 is TGTGCCAGCAGCCAAGGACTGGCGGGAGGTGGCTACACCTTC.